This TCR beta chain was sequenced for a study of shared clonotypes between healthy human individuals. Findings and limits, study-wide: Researchers sampled only blood; tissue repertoires likely differ.

Details on this clone: Antigen unknown.

The test was conducted at deep level. Under the authors' procedure: Filtering was not the same, since immunoSEQ gave junction-only sequences without quality scores. Data came from immunoSEQ multiplex PCR; TCRdb stores just in-frame clones and leaves some out. That table is the source of V, J and clone size, and D and trimming were worked out from the DNA. The table has around 2,000,000 clones, roughly 95% seen once. The germline V gene has CDR1 WNHNN and CDR2 SYGVQD (reference sequence). Trimming cost V 4 bases and J 2 bases, with 9 bases left between them. The CDR3 runs to 14 residues. Naive CD8 cells were CD45RO-negative, positively selected for CCR7, excluding terminally differentiated effector memory CD45RA+ cells.

This sequence joins TRBV10-1 and TRBJ2-1, with D possibly being TRBD2 (6 bases). The sample comprised naive CD8+ T cells sorted from blood. The origin of this receptor is a young man in good health. CDR3 in amino acids: CASSASGAYNEQFF. In DNA, the CDR3 is TGCGCCAGCAGTGCCTCGGGAGCCTACAATGAGCAGTTCTTC.